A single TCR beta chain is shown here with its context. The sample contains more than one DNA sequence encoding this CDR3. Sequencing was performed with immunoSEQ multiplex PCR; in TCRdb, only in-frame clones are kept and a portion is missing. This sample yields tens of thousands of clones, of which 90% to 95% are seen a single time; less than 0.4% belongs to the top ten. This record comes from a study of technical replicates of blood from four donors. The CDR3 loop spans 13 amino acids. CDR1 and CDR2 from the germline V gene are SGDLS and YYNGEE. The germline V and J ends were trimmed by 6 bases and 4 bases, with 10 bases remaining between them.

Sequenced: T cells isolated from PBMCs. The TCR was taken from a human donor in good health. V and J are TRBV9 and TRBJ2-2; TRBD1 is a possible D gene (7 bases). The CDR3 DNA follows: TGTGCCAGCAACAGGGGAGGCACCGGGGAGCTGTTTTTT. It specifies CASNRGGTGELFF.